A selection of T cell receptor beta chains follows, all from one sample in a study of cytomegalovirus exposure and HLA in healthy donors. Sequencing used immunoSEQ multiplex PCR; TCRdb keeps in-frame clones, though not all of them. The sample includes under 200,000 clones, approximately 87% of them seen just once. The specimen sequenced was PBMCs. These receptors came from a woman aged 25-40 years in good health and CMV-seronegative. Each CDR3 is given with its conserved first and last residue. Each record gives: J gene, clone size, D gene, V gene, CDR3 protein, CDR3 DNA. D genes are given only for firm matches. Size tells how often a clone was seen (once, few, many) or the class of an expanded clone, and some rows leave it out.

>TRBJ1-2|.|.|TRBV25-1
CASKSGWGYTF
TGTGCCAGCAAAAGCGGTTGGGGCTACACCTTC
>TRBJ2-3|.|.|TRBV7-7
CASSTGATSTDTQYF
TGTGCTAGCTCCACGGGGGCTACTAGCACAGATACGCAGTATTTT
>TRBJ2-7|.|TRBD2|TRBV5-1
CASSLWKPGLAGGPYEQYF
TGCGCCAGCAGCTTGTGGAAGCCGGGACTAGCGGGAGGACCCTACGAGCAGTACTTC
>TRBJ1-5|.|TRBD1|TRBV7-6
CASSLTWDREGNQPQHF
TGTGCCAGCAGCTTAACATGGGACAGGGAAGGGAATCAGCCCCAGCATTTT
>TRBJ2-5|once|TRBD1|TRBV5-6
CASSFKRTGDQETQYF
TGTGCCAGCAGCTTCAAAAGGACAGGGGATCAAGAGACCCAGTACTTC
>TRBJ1-2|.|.|TRBV27
CASRPRGSLNYGYTF
TGTGCCAGCAGACCAAGGGGGAGCCTTAACTATGGCTACACCTTC
>TRBJ2-5|.|TRBD2|TRBV2
CASGTTYQETQYF
TGTGCCAGTGGGACTACCTACCAAGAGACCCAGTACTTC
>TRBJ2-7|.|.|TRBV6-6
CASSPGQDPPFYEQYF
TGTGCCAGCAGCCCCGGACAAGACCCACCCTTCTACGAGCAGTACTTC
>TRBJ1-1|.|.|TRBV28
CASSLWGGTEAFF
TGTGCCAGCAGTTTATGGGGGGGCACTGAAGCTTTCTTT
>TRBJ2-2|few|TRBD1|TRBV5-1
CASSLEGARAGELFF
TGCGCCAGCAGCTTGGAGGGGGCGAGGGCCGGGGAGCTGTTTTTT
>TRBJ1-1|.|.|TRBV5-1
CASSPDRGARAFF
TGCGCCAGCAGCCCCGACAGAGGAGCTCGAGCTTTCTTT
>TRBJ2-5|.|TRBD2|TRBV4-2
CASSQETSGRGETQYF
TGTGCCAGCAGCCAAGAAACTAGCGGGAGGGGTGAGACCCAGTACTTC
>TRBJ1-1|.|TRBD1|TRBV29-1
CSVDPGGRAFF
TGCAGCGTTGACCCAGGGGGCAGAGCTTTCTTT
>TRBJ1-4|.|.|TRBV28
CASSGSEKLFF
TGTGCCAGCAGCGGCTCGGAAAAACTGTTTTTT
>TRBJ2-3|.|.|TRBV4-1
CASSEQAGSTDTQYF
TGCGCCAGCAGCGAACAAGCGGGTAGCACAGATACGCAGTATTTT
>TRBJ2-3|.|.|TRBV4-3
CASSQARGTDTQYF
TGCGCCAGCAGCCAAGCTAGGGGAACAGATACGCAGTATTTT
>TRBJ2-1|.|TRBD2|TRBV19
CASSILAGLDEQFF
TGTGCCAGTAGTATCCTAGCGGGACTCGATGAGCAGTTCTTC
>TRBJ1-1|.|.|TRBV18
CASSPPGGRRTEAFF
TGTGCCAGCTCACCACCGGGAGGACGGCGGACTGAAGCTTTCTTT